The 17 T cell receptor beta chains below come from one sample, sequenced in a study of shared clonotypes between healthy human individuals. It was CD45RO-negative cells, positively selected for CCR7, that made up naive CD8 cells, with terminally differentiated effector memory CD45RA+ cells excluded. Sequencing was performed with immunoSEQ multiplex PCR; in TCRdb, only in-frame clones are kept and a portion is missing. The table has millions of clones, approximately 95% seen once. The material sequenced was naive CD8+ T cells sorted from blood. All receptors derive from a young man in good health.

The gene calls are TRBV4-1 and TRBJ1-1; D ambiguous. V lost 1 base, J lost 2 bases, and 11 bases lay in between. Per the germline V gene, CDR1 is MGHRA and CDR2 is YSYEKL. CDR3 length equals 15 residues. For the CDR3, the DNA is TGCGCCAGCAGCCAAGGTAGCTGGGGAAACACTGAAGCTTTCTTT. It yields the protein CASSQGSWGNTEAFF.

The chain carries TRBV10-2 and TRBJ2-7, with D perhaps matching TRBD1 (5 bases). Trimming stripped 4 bases from V and 2 bases from J, with 9 bases between. In germline, CDR1 is WSHSY, CDR2 SAAADI. CDR3 length equals 13 residues. DNA of the CDR3: TGCGCCAGCAGTGCAGGGCCTACCTACGAGCAGTACTTC. This encodes CASSAGPTYEQYF.

The V call is TRBV21-1, the J call TRBJ1-5. TRBV21-1 is termed a pseudogene. The CDR3 consists of 16 residues. DNA for the CDR3: TGTGCCAGCAGCAAGGACGGGGAAATTAGCAATCAGCCCCAGCATTTT. Protein: CASSKDGEISNQPQHF.

The V gene is TRBV7-9, the J gene TRBJ1-1; no definite D call. The length of the CDR3 is 11 residues. Germline values: CDR1 SEHNR, CDR2 FQNEAQ (reference sequence). The germline V and J ends were trimmed by 3 bases and 6 bases, with 5 bases remaining between them. The CDR3 loop reads CASSFGAEAFF. The CDR3 DNA is TGTGCCAGCAGCTTCGGGGCTGAAGCTTTCTTT. The full variable domain, rest sourced from reference TRBV7-9 and TRBJ1-1, is DTGVSQNPRHKITKRGQNVTFRCDPISEHNRLYWYRQTLGQGPEFLTYFQNEAQLEKSRLLSDRFSAERPKGSFSTLEIQRTEQGDSAMYLCASSFGAEAFFGQGTRLTVV.

A remark on this clone: Additional DNA sequences in this sample encode the identical CDR3. The V call is TRBV19, the J call TRBJ2-7, with a tentative D call TRBD1 (5 bases). Trimming cost V 3 bases and J 1 base, with 7 bases left between them. The CDR3 length is 13 residues. CDR1 is LNHDA and CDR2 is SQIVND in the germline V gene (reference sequence). The CDR3 DNA is TGTGCCAGTAGTATCTACAGGTCCTACGAGCAGTACTTC. Its protein is CASSIYRSYEQYF.

For this clone: This same CDR3 is encoded by further DNA sequences in the sample. The chain combines TRBV30 with TRBJ1-1, with D tentatively TRBD1 (5 bases). CDR1 is GTSNPN and CDR2 is SVGIG in the germline V gene (reference sequence). This CDR3 region has 13 residues. The V end lost 2 bases, the J end lost 5 bases, and 12 bases lay between the germline ends. The CDR3 is CAWSLGGLTEAFF. CDR3 nucleotides: TGTGCCTGGAGTCTCGGGGGGTTAACTGAAGCTTTCTTT.

The chain links TRBV27 to TRBJ1-5; 8 bases are a match to TRBD1. The CDR3 extends over 17 amino acids. Per the germline V gene, CDR1 is MNHEY and CDR2 is SMNVEV (reference sequence). With 4 bases clipped from V and 6 bases from J, the junction kept 14 bases outside the gene matches. CDR3 loop: CASSYRYTRDRSQPQHF. The DNA for the CDR3 is TGTGCCAGCAGTTACAGATATACCCGGGACAGGAGTCAGCCCCAGCATTTT.

J is TRBJ2-7 and V is TRBV4-1; D is possibly TRBD1 (5 bases). Germline CDR1 and CDR2: MGHRA and YSYEKL. Trimming cost V 3 bases and J 1 base, with 13 bases left between them. The CDR3 sequence is 15 residues long. The CDR3 sequence: CASSHTDSLSYEQYF. CDR3 coding DNA: TGCGCCAGCAGCCATACAGACAGTTTGTCCTACGAGCAGTACTTC.

The CDR3 loop reads CASSLVGTNEQFF. Here the CDR3 DNA reads TGTGCCAGCAGCTTAGTTGGTACCAATGAGCAGTTCTTC. This chain joins TRBV7-9 and TRBJ2-1; D unclear. V lost 1 base to trimming and J lost 6 bases, with 7 bases between them. The germline CDR1 and CDR2 sequences are SEHNR and FQNEAQ (reference sequence). The CDR3 loop spans 13 amino acids.

The J gene is TRBJ1-1, the V gene TRBV7-9; the match to TRBD1 covers 7 bases. CDR3 length: 15 amino acids. Germline trimming cut 2 bases from V and 4 bases from J; bases unmatched to any gene: 7. Germline V CDR1 and CDR2: SEHNR, FQNEAQ (reference sequence). CDR3 bases: TGTGCCAGCAGCTTATCGCAGGGGGGGTTCACTGAAGCTTTCTTT. It yields the protein CASSLSQGGFTEAFF.

The chain recombines TRBV10-1 with TRBJ2-7; D gene unclear. The CDR3 is 14 residues long. Between the trimmed V and J ends, which lost 4 bases and 3 bases, there was a span of 13 bases. Germline-derived CDR1 and CDR2 are WNHNN and SYGVQD (reference sequence). CDR3 sequence (DNA): TGCGCCAGCAGTGCCGAACAAGGCTTCTACGAGCAGTACTTC. Its protein product is CASSAEQGFYEQYF.

The chain uses TRBV7-8 and TRBJ2-7; TRBD2 is a possible D gene (6 bases). With 3 bases removed from V and 1 base from J, the gap between germline ends came to 13 bases. Germline values: CDR1 SGHVS, CDR2 FQNEAQ. The CDR3 extends over 15 amino acids. CDR3: CASSFFSGESYEQYF. The CDR3 bases are TGTGCCAGCAGCTTCTTTTCGGGGGAGTCCTACGAGCAGTACTTC.

The chain combines TRBV12-2 with TRBJ1-6; the tabulated D call, TRBD1, remains unverified against the DNA. TRBV12-2 is a documented pseudogene. This CDR3 region has 18 residues. The CDR3 sequence is CASRLGRGDSSYNSPLHF. The CDR3 nucleotides read TGTGCAAGTCGCTTAGGCAGGGGCGACAGCTCCTATAATTCACCCCTCCACTTT.

About this clone itself: This same CDR3 is encoded by further DNA sequences in the sample. The chain recombines TRBV6-5 with TRBJ1-1; D gene uncertain. Germline V gives CDR1 MNHEY, CDR2 SVGAGI. With 3 bases removed from V and 4 bases from J, the gap between germline ends came to 9 bases. This CDR3 spans 13 amino acids. In nucleotides, the CDR3 is TGTGCCAGCAGTTATGGGTCAGGCACTGAAGCTTTCTTT. Protein product: CASSYGSGTEAFF.

The gene calls are TRBV27 and TRBJ1-6; no firm D call. The V gene's germline CDR1 is MNHEY and CDR2 SMNVEV (reference sequence). Between the trimmed V and J ends, which lost 7 bases and 5 bases, there was a span of 18 bases. The CDR3 has 16 residues. CDR3 coding DNA: TGTGCCAGCACCCAAGTCGGGGTTGAGAATAATTCACCCCTCCACTTT. Translated, it gives CASTQVGVENNSPLHF.

This clone has a single count. The sample holds other DNA sequences that translate to the same CDR3. The rearrangement links TRBV29-1 to TRBJ1-1; a possible D gene is TRBD1 (5 bases). Trimming shortened V by 4 bases and J by 6 bases, and 18 bases separated the two germline ends. Germline CDR1 SQVTM, CDR2 ANQGSEA. The length of the CDR3 is 14 residues. Here the CDR3 DNA reads TGCAGCGTTGGGCTACTCGGGCTGGGGGCTGAAGCTTTCTTT. This codes for CSVGLLGLGAEAFF.

The chain uses TRBV13 and TRBJ2-7, with D possibly matching TRBD1 (5 bases). This CDR3 region has 13 residues. Germline V gives CDR1 PRHDT, CDR2 FYEKMQ (reference sequence). The V end lost 10 bases, the J end lost 0 bases, and 13 bases lay between the germline ends. This CDR3 reads CAIGRQGSYEQYF. The CDR3 DNA reads as TGTGCCATCGGACGGCAGGGCTCCTACGAGCAGTACTTC.